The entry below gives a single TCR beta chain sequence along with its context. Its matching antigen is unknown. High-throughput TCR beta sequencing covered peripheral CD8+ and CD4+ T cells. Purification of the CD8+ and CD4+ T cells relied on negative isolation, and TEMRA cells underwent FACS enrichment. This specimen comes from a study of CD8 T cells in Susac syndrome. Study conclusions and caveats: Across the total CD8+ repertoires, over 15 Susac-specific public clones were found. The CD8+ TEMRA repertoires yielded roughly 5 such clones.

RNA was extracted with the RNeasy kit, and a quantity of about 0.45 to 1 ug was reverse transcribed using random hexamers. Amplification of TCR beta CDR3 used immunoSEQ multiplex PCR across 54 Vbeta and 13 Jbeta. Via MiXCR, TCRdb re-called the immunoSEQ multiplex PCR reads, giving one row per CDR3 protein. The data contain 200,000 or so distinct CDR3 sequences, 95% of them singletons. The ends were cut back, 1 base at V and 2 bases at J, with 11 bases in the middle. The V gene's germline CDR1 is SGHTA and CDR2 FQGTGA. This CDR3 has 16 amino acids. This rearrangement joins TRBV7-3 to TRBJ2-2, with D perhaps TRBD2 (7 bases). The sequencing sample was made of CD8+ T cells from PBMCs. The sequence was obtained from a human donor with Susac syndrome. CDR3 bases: TGTGCCAGCAGCTTAAGGGGGGGCACTAACACCGGGGAGCTGTTTTTT. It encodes CASSLRGGTNTGELFF.